This T cell receptor (beta chain) was identified in a study of radiotherapy plus CTLA-4 blockade in lung cancer. Profiled with immunoSEQ multiplex PCR; TCRdb holds only in-frame clones, not every one. Of fewer than 45,000 clones in the sample, roughly two thirds were seen once. The germline V gene has CDR1 SNHLY and CDR2 FYNNEI. The CDR3 contains 15 residues. The V gene lost 5 bases and the J gene lost 0 bases, with 11 bases spanning the gap. The sample here was peripheral blood, taken from a patient treated with radiotherapy plus ipilimumab. This sequence joins TRBV2 and TRBJ1-3, with D unresolved. The sequence was collected from a human donor with non-small cell lung cancer who had stable disease on radiotherapy plus ipilimumab. CDR3 in DNA: TGTGCCAGCAGTTCCAGATCCACCTCTGGAAACACCATATATTTT. Encoded protein: CASSSRSTSGNTIYF.